This T cell receptor (beta chain) is from a study of glioma-infiltrating T cells. V dropped 2 bases and J dropped 0 bases, with 5 bases sitting between them. Germline assignment: CDR1 LGHDT and CDR2 YNNKEL (reference sequence). CDR3 length: 15 amino acids. This clonotype was detected only a few times. A much larger clone lies a single base off, so this may be a read error. Amplification of TCR alpha and beta CDR3 regions from RNA used iRepertoire nested multiplex PCR. In TCRdb, the multiplex PCR reads were re-called with MiXCR into one record per CDR3 protein. This table holds roughly 350,000 distinct CDR3 sequences, less than 50% found once.

The TCR sequence derives from a human donor with low-grade glioma or glioblastoma, undergoing nonglioma brain surgery, or in good health (not recorded which). The rearrangement links TRBV3-1 to TRBJ2-6; D is uncertain. Specimen: glioma tissue, nonneoplastic brain tissue, or PBMCs (not recorded which). The CDR3 protein is CASSQWGSGANVLTF. In DNA form, the CDR3 reads TGTGCCAGCAGCCAATGGGGCTCTGGGGCCAACGTCCTGACTTTC.